Shown below are 8 T cell receptor beta chains from a single sample sequenced in a study of blood T cell repertoires in COVID-19. The protocol was immunoSEQ multiplex PCR, while the TCRdb copy is restricted to in-frame clones and leaves out a portion. The sample lists some 250,000 clones, more than 75% seen once, with 2.5% to 3.5% in the top ten. The sample consisted of peripheral blood. The receptors were sampled from a woman aged 25 to 39 who had recovered from COVID-19.

This clone was detected only once. The chain uses TRBV19 and TRBJ1-2, with D maybe TRBD1 (5 bases). CDR1 and CDR2 from the germline V gene are LNHDA and SQIVND (reference sequence). V was clipped by 2 bases and J by 4 bases, with 20 bases between them. The CDR3 is 17 amino acids. The CDR3 DNA reads as TGTGCCAGTAGTATACTCGGGGGTGGTGGCGACCCCTATGGCTACACCTTC. Amino acid sequence: CASSILGGGGDPYGYTF.

The V and J genes are TRBV7-3 and TRBJ2-2, with D unresolved. V was shortened by 2 bases and J by 4 bases, with 8 bases between the two germline ends. Germline CDR1 SGHTA, CDR2 FQGTGA. CDR3 length equals 14 residues. CDR3 in DNA: TGTGCCAGCAGCTTACGTTCAGTCACCGGGGAGCTGTTTTTT. Its protein is CASSLRSVTGELFF.

The chain has TRBV6-5 and TRBJ2-6; no clear D. Trimming stripped 9 bases from V and 0 bases from J, with 9 bases between. Germline CDR1 reads MNHEY; CDR2 reads SVGAGI. This CDR3 is 14 amino acids long. Here the CDR3 reads CASRRLSGANVLTF. Written as DNA, the CDR3 is TGTGCCAGTCGCAGACTCTCTGGGGCCAACGTCCTGACTTTC.

The chain joins TRBV12-5 to TRBJ2-1; D is unclear. Germline lookup yields CDR1 LGHNT and CDR2 FRNRAP. There are 16 residues in the CDR3. V was trimmed by 2 bases and J by 6 bases, leaving 17 bases between them. The CDR3 protein is CASGLPQEGRVNEQFF. CDR3 bases: TGTGCTAGTGGTTTGCCGCAAGAAGGTCGGGTCAATGAGCAGTTCTTC. Combining the CDR3 with reference TRBV12-5 and TRBJ2-1 gives the whole variable domain DARVTQTPRHKVTEMGQEVTMRCQPILGHNTVFWYRQTMMQGLELLAYFRNRAPLDDSGMPKDRFSAEMPDATLATLKIQPSEPRDSAVYFCASGLPQEGRVNEQFFGPGTRLTVL.

The V gene is TRBV5-1, the J gene TRBJ2-7; perhaps TRBD1 as D (6 bases). Germline lookup yields CDR1 SGHRS and CDR2 YFSETQ. V dropped 0 bases and J dropped 5 bases, with 15 bases sitting between them. The CDR3 runs to 15 residues. This chain's CDR3 is CASSLVVGARNEQYF. CDR3 coding DNA: TGCGCCAGCAGCTTGGTAGTGGGGGCCCGGAACGAGCAGTACTTC.

The chain employs TRBV29-1 and TRBJ2-7, with TRBD2 matching 9 bases. V lost 3 bases, J lost 6 bases, and 9 bases stayed unmatched. Per the germline V gene, CDR1 is SQVTM and CDR2 is ANQGSEA. The CDR3 consists of 14 residues. CDR3 in amino acids: CSVEVERGVGEQYF. In nucleotides, the CDR3 is TGCAGCGTTGAGGTCGAGCGGGGGGTTGGCGAGCAGTACTTC.

J is TRBJ2-2 and V is TRBV19, with D maybe TRBD1 (6 bases). The V gene lost 5 bases and the J gene lost 1 base, with 11 bases spanning the gap. Germline V gene lookup returns CDR1 LNHDA and CDR2 SQIVND (reference sequence). CDR3 length: 15 amino acids. CDR3 coding DNA: TGTGCCAGTAGTCGACCGGGACAGAACACCGGGGAGCTGTTTTTT. This gives the protein CASSRPGQNTGELFF.

The genes are TRBV7-9 and TRBJ2-6; no firm D call. CDR3 length equals 15 residues. Looked up from germline, CDR1 is SEHNR and CDR2 is FQNEAQ (reference sequence). V was shortened by 2 bases and J by 1 base, with 6 bases between the two germline ends. The chain's CDR3 is CASSLTLSGANVLTF. The CDR3 nucleotides read TGTGCCAGCAGCTTAACTTTATCTGGGGCCAACGTCCTGACTTTC.